This entry is about one T cell receptor (beta chain). Using RNA transcripts as the source, TCR beta CDR3 regions were amplified. Carried out on the TCR CDR3, a first-round RT-PCR used the HTBI primer set. TCRdb redid the calling of the multiplex PCR reads with MiXCR, one entry per CDR3 protein. Of almost 350,000 distinct CDR3 sequences listed, 15% to 20% are singletons. This record belongs to a study of T cells in Graves' hyperthyroidism and ophthalmopathy. Trimming shortened V by 7 bases and J by 4 bases, and 16 bases separated the two germline ends. The CDR3 covers 14 residues. Germline V gives CDR1 MNHNS, CDR2 SASEGT.

What was sequenced was blood. The sequence came from a woman between 40 and 55 years old with Graves' ophthalmopathy. V usage is TRBV6-1 and J usage is TRBJ1-2; TRBD1 might be the D (5 bases). CDR3 bases: TGTGCCAGCACCCCCCAGGGATGGACCTATGGCTACACCTTC. This translates into CASTPQGWTYGYTF.